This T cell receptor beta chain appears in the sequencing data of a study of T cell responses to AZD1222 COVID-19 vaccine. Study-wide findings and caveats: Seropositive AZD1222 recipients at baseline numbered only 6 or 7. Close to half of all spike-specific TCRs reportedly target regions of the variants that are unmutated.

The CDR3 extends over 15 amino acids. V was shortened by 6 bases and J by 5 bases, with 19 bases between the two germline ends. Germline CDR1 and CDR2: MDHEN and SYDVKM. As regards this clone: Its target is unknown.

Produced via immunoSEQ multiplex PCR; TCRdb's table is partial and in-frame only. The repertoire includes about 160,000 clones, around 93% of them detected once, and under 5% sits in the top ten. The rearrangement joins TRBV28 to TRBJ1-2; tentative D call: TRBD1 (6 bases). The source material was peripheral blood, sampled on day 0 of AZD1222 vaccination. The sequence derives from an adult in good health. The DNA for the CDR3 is TGTGCCAGCAGATTGGGACGTGGGGGCCCATATGGCTACACCTTC. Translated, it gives CASRLGRGGPYGYTF.